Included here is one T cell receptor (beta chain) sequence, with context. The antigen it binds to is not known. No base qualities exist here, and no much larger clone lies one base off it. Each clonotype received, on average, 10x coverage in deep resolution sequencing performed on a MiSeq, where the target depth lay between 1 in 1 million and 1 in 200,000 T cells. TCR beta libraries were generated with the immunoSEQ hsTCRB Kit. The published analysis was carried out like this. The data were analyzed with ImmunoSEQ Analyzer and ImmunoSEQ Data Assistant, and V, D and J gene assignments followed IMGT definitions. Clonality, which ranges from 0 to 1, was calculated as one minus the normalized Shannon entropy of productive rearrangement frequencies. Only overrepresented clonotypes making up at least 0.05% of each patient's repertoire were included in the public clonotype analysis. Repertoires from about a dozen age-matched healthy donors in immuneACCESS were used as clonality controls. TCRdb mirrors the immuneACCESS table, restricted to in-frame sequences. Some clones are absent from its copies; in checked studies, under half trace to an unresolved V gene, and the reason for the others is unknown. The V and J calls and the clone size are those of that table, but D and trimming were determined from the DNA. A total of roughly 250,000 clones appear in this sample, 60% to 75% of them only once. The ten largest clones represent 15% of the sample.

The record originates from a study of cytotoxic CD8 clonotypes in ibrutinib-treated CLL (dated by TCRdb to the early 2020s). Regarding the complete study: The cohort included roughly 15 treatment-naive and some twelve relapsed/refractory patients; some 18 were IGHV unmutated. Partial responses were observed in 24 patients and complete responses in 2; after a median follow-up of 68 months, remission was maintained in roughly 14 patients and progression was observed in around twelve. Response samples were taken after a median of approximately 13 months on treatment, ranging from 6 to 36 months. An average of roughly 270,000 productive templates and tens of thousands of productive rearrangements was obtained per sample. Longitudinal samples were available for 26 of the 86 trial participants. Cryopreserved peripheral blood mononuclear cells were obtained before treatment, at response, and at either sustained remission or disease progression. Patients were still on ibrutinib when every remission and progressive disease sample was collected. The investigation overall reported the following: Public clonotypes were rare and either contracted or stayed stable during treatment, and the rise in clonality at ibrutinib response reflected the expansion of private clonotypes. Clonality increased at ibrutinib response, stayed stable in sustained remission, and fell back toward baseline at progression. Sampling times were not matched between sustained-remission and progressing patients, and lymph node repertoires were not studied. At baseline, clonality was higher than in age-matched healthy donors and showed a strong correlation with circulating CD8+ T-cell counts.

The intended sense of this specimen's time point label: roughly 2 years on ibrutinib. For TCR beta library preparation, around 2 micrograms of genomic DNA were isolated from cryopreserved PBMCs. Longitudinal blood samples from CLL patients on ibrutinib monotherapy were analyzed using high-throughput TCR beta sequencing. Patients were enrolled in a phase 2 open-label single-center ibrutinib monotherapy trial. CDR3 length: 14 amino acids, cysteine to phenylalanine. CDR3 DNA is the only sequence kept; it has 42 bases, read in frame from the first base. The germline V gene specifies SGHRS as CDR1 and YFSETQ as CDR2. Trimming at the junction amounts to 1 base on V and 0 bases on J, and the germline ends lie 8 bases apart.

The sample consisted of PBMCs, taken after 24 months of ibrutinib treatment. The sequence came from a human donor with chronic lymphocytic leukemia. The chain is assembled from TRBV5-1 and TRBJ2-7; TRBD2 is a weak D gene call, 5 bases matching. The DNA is TGCGCCAGCAGCTTGCTAGGGAGCTCCTACGAGCAGTACTTC. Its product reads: CASSLLGSSYEQYF.